This TCR beta chain was documented in a study of PD-1 blockade in classical Hodgkin lymphoma (dated by TCRdb to about 2020). Study-wide context: A peripheral blood immune signature of response to PD-1 blockade in classical Hodgkin lymphoma was defined using TCR beta sequencing and CyTOF.

The sample's time point label, decoded: newly diagnosed, previously untreated cHL patient sample. Using a Miltenyi CD8+ T cell isolation kit, CD8+ T cells were purified from thawed PBMCs through magnetic negative selection. As a comparison group for the relapsed/refractory trial patients, PBMCs from patients with newly diagnosed, previously untreated classical Hodgkin lymphoma were sequenced. Peripheral blood was collected in 8 mL Vacutainer Cell Preparation Tubes, from which PBMCs were isolated by centrifugation and then cryopreserved. Purified CD4+ and CD8+ fractions were prepared only for cases where an additional PBMC sample was available. Magnetically labelled cells were removed on LS columns in a quadroMACS separator, and the flow-through was retained as the purified fraction. The Qiagen DNeasy kit was used to extract genomic DNA both from unsorted PBMCs and from the negatively selected CD4+ and CD8+ fractions. TCR beta CDR3 regions were amplified by immunoSEQ multiplex PCR using primers annealing to V and J segments. Amplification bias was minimized using a synthetic immune receptor repertoire, and residual bias was removed computationally after sequencing. As for how the authors treated the data: Repertoire diversity was quantified as the Shannon entropy index using custom Python scripts. Unsorted, CD4+ and CD8+ repertoires were examined separately, except in combined analyses, for which CD4+ and CD8+ sequences were merged in silico. Imported from immuneACCESS, the table was reduced by TCRdb to in-frame sequences with V and J called. These copies leave out some clones; in studies compared against another copy, an unresolved V gene accounts for under half, and the cause of the remainder is not known. D and trimming were read from the DNA, whereas the V and J calls and clone size are those reported in that table. The table for this sample lists 15,000 or so clones; approximately 91% of them were counted only once. 5.9% of the sample is taken by the ten largest.

Study-wide conclusions, independent of this receptor: The study was restricted to a single clinical trial cohort, and the causes of repertoire differences, possibly disease activity or prior therapy, were left undefined. Newly diagnosed patients were reported to have lower baseline TCR diversity than healthy donors, and relapsed/refractory patients were reported to have lower baseline TCR diversity still.

As regards this clone: Its target antigen remains unknown. No quality values exist for individual bases; no much larger clone is one base distant.

Sequencing was carried out using CD8+ T cells from blood. The sequence derives from a human donor with classical Hodgkin lymphoma.

CDR3 loop: CASSNSQGTGFFSGANVLTF. The DNA reads TGTGCCAGCAGTAACTCTCAAGGGACAGGATTTTTCTCTGGGGCCAACGTCCTGACTTTC. The chain is made from TRBV27 and TRBJ2-6; 8 nucleotides in the junction match TRBD1. Relative to germline, V is missing 5 bases and J is missing 0 bases, with 15 bases of the junction outside any gene match. The CDR3, from cysteine to phenylalanine, totals 20 residues. Only the CDR3 DNA stays, 60 bases, in frame from base 1. CDR1 and CDR2 were assigned from the germline V gene (reference sequence) as MNHEY and SMNVEV.